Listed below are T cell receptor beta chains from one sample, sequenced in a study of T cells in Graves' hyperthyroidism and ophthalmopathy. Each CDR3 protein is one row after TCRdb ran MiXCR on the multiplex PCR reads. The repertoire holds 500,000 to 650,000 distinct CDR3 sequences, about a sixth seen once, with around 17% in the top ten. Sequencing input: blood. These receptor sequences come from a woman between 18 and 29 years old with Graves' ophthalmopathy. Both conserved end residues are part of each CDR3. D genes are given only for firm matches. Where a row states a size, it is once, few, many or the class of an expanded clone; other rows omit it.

CDR3: CASSFRNQGTGVYEQYF
DNA: TGTGCCAGCAGTTTCCGCAATCAGGGAACGGGAGTTTACGAGCAGTACTTC
size: many
V: TRBV28
J: TRBJ2-7
D: NA

CDR3: CASSHQGTEAFF
DNA: TGTGCCAGCAGCCACCAGGGCACTGAAGCTTTCTTT
size: many
V: TRBV3-1
J: TRBJ1-1
D: NA

CDR3: CASSYSTGGDEQFF
DNA: TGTGCCAGCAGTTACTCGACAGGGGGCGATGAGCAGTTCTTC
size: many
V: TRBV6-5
J: TRBJ2-1
D: TRBD1

CDR3: CSVEVGHYEQYF
DNA: TGCAGCGTTGAAGTCGGTCACTACGAGCAGTACTTC
size: NA
V: TRBV29-1
J: TRBJ2-7
D: NA

CDR3: CASSLGLHNEQSF
DNA: TGTGCCAGCAGCTTAGGGCTCCACAATGAGCAGTCCTTC
size: NA
V: TRBV7-6
J: TRBJ2-1
D: NA

CDR3: CASYRWGSYNEQFF
DNA: TGTGCCAGCTACCGTTGGGGCTCCTACAATGAGCAGTTCTTC
size: many
V: TRBV2
J: TRBJ2-1
D: NA

CDR3: CASSQDTGGPYNEQFF
DNA: TGCGCCAGCAGCCAAGATACGGGAGGGCCCTACAATGAGCAGTTCTTC
size: NA
V: TRBV7-2
J: TRBJ2-1
D: TRBD2

CDR3: CASSSNRGRGAFF
DNA: TGTGCCAGCAGCTCCAACAGGGGGCGAGGAGCTTTCTTT
size: few
V: TRBV7-9
J: TRBJ1-1
D: TRBD1

CDR3: CASSLGSLAGYETQYF
DNA: TGTGCCAGCAGCTTAGGATCACTAGCGGGATATGAGACCCAGTACTTC
size: many
V: TRBV7-2
J: TRBJ2-5
D: TRBD2

CDR3: CASSQDFGPYGYTF
DNA: TGTGCCAGCAGCCAAGATTTCGGTCCTTATGGCTACACCTTC
size: many
V: TRBV3-1
J: TRBJ1-2
D: NA

CDR3: CASSEGRLTGYSYEQYF
DNA: TGTGCCAGCAGTGAGGGGCGGCTGACGGGGTACTCCTACGAGCAGTACTTC
size: many
V: TRBV2
J: TRBJ2-7
D: NA

CDR3: CASSPLSGRNNEQYF
DNA: TGTGCCAGCAGCCCCCTTAGCGGGAGGAATAACGAGCAGTACTTC
size: many
V: TRBV11-2
J: TRBJ2-7
D: TRBD2

CDR3: CAIRQDEYGYTF
DNA: TGTGCCATCAGACAGGATGAATATGGCTACACCTTC
size: many
V: TRBV7-9
J: TRBJ1-2
D: NA

CDR3: CASSLQGQPQHF
DNA: TGTGCCAGCAGTCTACAGGGTCAGCCCCAGCATTTT
size: many
V: TRBV28
J: TRBJ1-5
D: NA

CDR3: CASSQVQTGDTGELFF
DNA: TGTGCCAGCAGCCAAGTCCAAACAGGGGACACCGGGGAGCTGTTTTTT
size: few
V: TRBV3-1
J: TRBJ2-2
D: TRBD1

CDR3: CSVYPRSTGWNQPQHF
DNA: TGCAGTGTTTATCCCCGATCGACAGGCTGGAATCAGCCCCAGCATTTT
size: NA
V: TRBV20-1
J: TRBJ1-5
D: NA

CDR3: CAISAMTGTSYNEQFF
DNA: TGTGCCATCAGTGCCATGACAGGGACCTCCTACAATGAGCAGTTCTTC
size: NA
V: TRBV10-3
J: TRBJ2-1
D: TRBD1

CDR3: CASSLGTGVMNTEAFF
DNA: TGTGCCAGCAGCTTGGGGACAGGGGTAATGAACACTGAAGCTTTCTTT
size: many
V: TRBV5-5
J: TRBJ1-1
D: TRBD1

CDR3: CSARGVGTAQGAKAFF
DNA: TGCAGTGCCCGGGGGGTGGGGACGGCCCAGGGGGCTAAAGCTTTCTTT
size: NA
V: TRBV20-1
J: TRBJ1-1
D: TRBD1

CDR3: CASSESGLATYNEQFF
DNA: TGTGCCAGCAGCGAATCTGGACTAGCGACCTACAATGAGCAGTTCTTC
size: many
V: TRBV2
J: TRBJ2-1
D: TRBD2

CDR3: CASSPERGTNTEAFF
DNA: TGTGCCAGCAGCCCCGAGAGGGGCACGAACACTGAAGCTTTCTTT
size: many
V: TRBV9
J: TRBJ1-1
D: NA

CDR3: CASRGRDRGFGYGYTF
DNA: TGTGCCAGCAGGGGTCGGGACAGGGGTTTTGGCTATGGCTACACCTTC
size: NA
V: TRBV12-3/TRBV12-4
J: TRBJ1-2
D: TRBD1

CDR3: CASSDDREGGNNYGYTF
DNA: TGTGCCAGCAGTGACGACAGGGAGGGGGGTAATAACTATGGCTACACCTTC
size: NA
V: TRBV2
J: TRBJ1-2
D: TRBD1

CDR3: CASSLAAGANEQFF
DNA: TGTGCCAGCAGCTTAGCGGCAGGGGCAAATGAGCAGTTCTTC
size: many
V: TRBV7-2
J: TRBJ2-1
D: NA

CDR3: CASTRGPGSQETQYF
DNA: TGTGCCAGCACCCGAGGACCGGGGTCCCAAGAGACCCAGTACTTC
size: NA
V: TRBV7-8
J: TRBJ2-5
D: NA

CDR3: CASSRGGFIQETQYF
DNA: TGTGCCAGCTCGCGGGGGGGCTTTATCCAAGAGACCCAGTACTTC
size: NA
V: TRBV12-3/TRBV12-4
J: TRBJ2-5
D: TRBD2

CDR3: CAWRDESSGANVLTF
DNA: TGTGCCTGGAGAGACGAGAGCTCTGGGGCCAACGTCCTGACTTTC
size: many
V: TRBV30
J: TRBJ2-6
D: NA

CDR3: CASSLTSGRAETGELFF
DNA: TGTGCCAGCAGCCTTACTAGCGGGAGGGCCGAGACCGGGGAGCTGTTTTTT
size: NA
V: TRBV4-2
J: TRBJ2-2
D: TRBD2

CDR3: CASSFRRTGQETQYF
DNA: TGTGCCAGCAGTTTCCGTCGGACAGGCCAAGAGACCCAGTACTTC
size: many
V: TRBV28
J: TRBJ2-5
D: TRBD1

CDR3: CASSISMVVGMNTEAFF
DNA: TGTGCCAGTAGTATTTCGATGGTGGTCGGGATGAACACTGAAGCTTTCTTT
size: NA
V: TRBV19
J: TRBJ1-1
D: NA

CDR3: CSAPGEGTSSGEQFF
DNA: TGCAGTGCCCCGGGGGAGGGGACTAGTAGCGGTGAGCAGTTCTTC
size: many
V: TRBV20-1
J: TRBJ2-1
D: TRBD2

CDR3: CAISEPNGDSYEQYF
DNA: TGTGCCATCAGTGAGCCAAACGGGGACTCCTACGAGCAGTACTTC
size: NA
V: TRBV10-3
J: TRBJ2-7
D: NA

CDR3: CASSLVPAGLHEQYF
DNA: TGTGCCAGCAGCTTAGTACCAGCGGGGCTACACGAGCAGTACTTC
size: NA
V: TRBV7-9
J: TRBJ2-7
D: TRBD2

CDR3: CASSPRTGWNEQFF
DNA: TGTGCCAGCAGTCCTCGGACAGGGTGGAATGAGCAGTTCTTC
size: NA
V: TRBV6-1
J: TRBJ2-1
D: TRBD1

CDR3: CASSQPQGLAGGRTGELFF
DNA: TGTGCCAGCAGCCAACCCCAGGGACTAGCGGGAGGACGGACCGGGGAGCTGTTTTTT
size: few
V: TRBV4-2
J: TRBJ2-2
D: TRBD2

CDR3: CATKRTGYEQYF
DNA: TGTGCCACTAAACGCACAGGCTACGAGCAGTACTTC
size: many
V: TRBV28
J: TRBJ2-7
D: NA

CDR3: CASFSGTGELFF
DNA: TGTGCCAGCTTTAGCGGGACCGGGGAGCTGTTTTTT
size: NA
V: TRBV27
J: TRBJ2-2
D: TRBD2

CDR3: CASSPDRGEGYTF
DNA: TGTGCCAGCAGCCCCGACAGGGGTGAAGGCTACACCTTC
size: many
V: TRBV7-2
J: TRBJ1-2
D: TRBD1

CDR3: CASNLGSGRPLYNEQFF
DNA: TGTGCCAGCAATCTTGGTAGCGGGAGGCCCCTCTACAATGAGCAGTTCTTC
size: NA
V: TRBV6-2/TRBV6-3
J: TRBJ2-1
D: TRBD2

CDR3: CASSYSRAAYEQYF
DNA: TGTGCCAGCAGTTACTCGAGGGCCGCCTACGAGCAGTACTTC
size: many
V: TRBV6-2/TRBV6-3
J: TRBJ2-7
D: NA